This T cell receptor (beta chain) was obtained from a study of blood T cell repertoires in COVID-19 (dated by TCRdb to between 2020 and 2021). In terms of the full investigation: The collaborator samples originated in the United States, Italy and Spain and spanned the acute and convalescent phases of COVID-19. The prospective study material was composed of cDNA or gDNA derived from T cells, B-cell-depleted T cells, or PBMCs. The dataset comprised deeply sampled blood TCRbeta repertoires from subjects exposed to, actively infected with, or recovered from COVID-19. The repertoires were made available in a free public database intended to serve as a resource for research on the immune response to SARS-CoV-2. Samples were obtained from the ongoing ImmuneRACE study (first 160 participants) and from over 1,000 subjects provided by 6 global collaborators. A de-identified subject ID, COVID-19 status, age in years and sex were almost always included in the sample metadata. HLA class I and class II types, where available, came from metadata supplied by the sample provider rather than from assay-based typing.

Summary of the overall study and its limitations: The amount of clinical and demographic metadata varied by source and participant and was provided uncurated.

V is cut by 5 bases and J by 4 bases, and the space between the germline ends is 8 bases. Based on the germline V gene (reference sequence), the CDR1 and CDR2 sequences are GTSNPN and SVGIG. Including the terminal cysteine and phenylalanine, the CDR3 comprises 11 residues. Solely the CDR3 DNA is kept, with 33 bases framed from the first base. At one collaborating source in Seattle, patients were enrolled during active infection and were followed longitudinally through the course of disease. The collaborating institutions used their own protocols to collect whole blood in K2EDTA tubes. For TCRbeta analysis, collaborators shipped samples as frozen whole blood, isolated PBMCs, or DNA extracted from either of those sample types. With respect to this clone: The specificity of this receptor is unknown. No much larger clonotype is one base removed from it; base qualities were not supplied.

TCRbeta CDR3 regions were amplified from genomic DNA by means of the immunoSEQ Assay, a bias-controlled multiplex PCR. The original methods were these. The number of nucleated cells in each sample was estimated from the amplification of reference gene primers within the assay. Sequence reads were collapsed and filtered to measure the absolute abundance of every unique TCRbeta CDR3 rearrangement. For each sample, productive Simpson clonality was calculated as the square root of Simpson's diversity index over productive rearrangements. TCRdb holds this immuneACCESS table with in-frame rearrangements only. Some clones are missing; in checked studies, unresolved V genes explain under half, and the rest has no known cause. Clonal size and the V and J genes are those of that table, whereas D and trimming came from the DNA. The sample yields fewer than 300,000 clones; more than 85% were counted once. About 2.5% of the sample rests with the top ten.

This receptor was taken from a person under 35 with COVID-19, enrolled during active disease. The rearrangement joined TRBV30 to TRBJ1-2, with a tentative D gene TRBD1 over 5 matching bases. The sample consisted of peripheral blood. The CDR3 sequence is CAWDSFYGYTF. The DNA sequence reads TGTGCCTGGGACAGCTTCTATGGCTACACCTTC. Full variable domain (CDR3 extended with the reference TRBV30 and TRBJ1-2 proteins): SQTIHQWPATLVQPVGSPLSLECTVEGTSNPNLYWYRQAAGRGLQLLFYSVGIGQISSEVPQNLSASRPQDRQFILSSKKLLLSDSGFYLCAWDSFYGYTFGSGTRLTVV.